This note documents a single T cell receptor beta chain sequence. Its antigen is not known. CDR1 LNHNV and CDR2 YYDKDF come from the germline V gene (reference sequence). The CDR3 has 17 residues. Trimming removed 0 bases from V and 4 bases from J, with 18 bases in between. This sample stems from a study of radiotherapy plus CTLA-4 blockade in lung cancer. Study at large: Among patients, about 20% showed objective responses, and approximately 31% had disease control.

Study-wide findings and caveats: Reportedly, early blood T cell clone dynamics best predicted response, with interferon-beta. Researchers report tumor-derived TCR clones expanding in blood after radiotherapy plus ipilimumab.

Focal radiation was given together with CTLA-4 blockade (ipilimumab) to patients with chemo-refractory metastatic non-small-cell lung cancer. Measured with immunoSEQ multiplex PCR; TCRdb has only the in-frame clones, and not every one. Of roughly 66,000 clones listed, approximately 82% are singletons. This TCR was recovered from a human donor with non-small cell lung cancer who had a partial response to radiotherapy plus ipilimumab. This specimen was peripheral blood, taken from a patient treated with radiotherapy plus ipilimumab. The rearrangement links TRBV15 to TRBJ2-5, with D possibly being TRBD2 (6 bases). CDR3 bases: TGTGCCACCAGCAGAGATCTTACGGCGGCAGCGGGAGAGACCCAGTACTTC. Encoded protein: CATSRDLTAAAGETQYF.